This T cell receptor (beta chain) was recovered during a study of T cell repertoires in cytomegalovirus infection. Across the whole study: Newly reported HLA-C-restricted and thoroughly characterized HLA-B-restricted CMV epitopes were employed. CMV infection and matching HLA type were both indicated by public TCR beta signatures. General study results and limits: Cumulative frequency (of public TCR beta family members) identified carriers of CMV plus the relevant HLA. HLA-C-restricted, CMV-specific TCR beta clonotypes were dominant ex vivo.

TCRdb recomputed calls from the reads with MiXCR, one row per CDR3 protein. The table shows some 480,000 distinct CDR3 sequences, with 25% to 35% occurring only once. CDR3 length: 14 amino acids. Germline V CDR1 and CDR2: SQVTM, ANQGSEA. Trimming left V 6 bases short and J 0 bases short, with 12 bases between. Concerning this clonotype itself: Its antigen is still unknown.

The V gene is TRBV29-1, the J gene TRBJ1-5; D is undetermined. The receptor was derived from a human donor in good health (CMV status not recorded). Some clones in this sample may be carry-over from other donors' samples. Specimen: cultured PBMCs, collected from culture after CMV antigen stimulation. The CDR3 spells CSVLEADSNQPQHF. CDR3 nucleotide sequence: TGCAGCGTGCTCGAGGCAGATAGCAATCAGCCCCAGCATTTT. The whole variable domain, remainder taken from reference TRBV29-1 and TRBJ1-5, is SAVISQKPSRDICQRGTSLTIQCQVDSQVTMMFWYRQQPGQSLTLIATANQGSEATYESGFVIDKFPISRPNLTFSTLTVSNMSPEDSSIYLCSVLEADSNQPQHFGDGTRLSIL.